This T cell receptor (beta chain) comes out of a study of human T cells and chemical hapten exposure. The time point denotes: patch test 3, about 24 weeks after DPC sensitization. The treatment is: therapeutic diphenylcyclopropenone sensitization with weekly scalp DPC. To note about this clonotype: Its antigen is not identified.

General study points: With regard to DPC sensitization, TCRs above 1 in 1000 frequency did not change.

The CDR3 is made up of 14 amino acids. V lost 5 bases and J lost 5; bases outside the gene matches: 5. CDR1 is MNHEY and CDR2 is SMNVEV in the germline V gene (reference sequence). TCRdb reanalysed the RACE reads using MiXCR and keeps one entry per CDR3 protein. The sample shows tens of thousands of distinct CDR3 sequences, approximately 9.9% of them seen only once. J is TRBJ2-2 and V is TRBV27; 7 positions agree with TRBD1. Sequencing was performed on whole blood, taken in connection with sensitization to the hapten diphenylcyclopropenone (DPC). This sequence originates from a middle-aged woman with alopecia areata. Some clones in this sample may be carry-over from other donors' samples. The CDR3 bases are TGTGCCAGCAGTCCCTTGACAGGGACCGGGGAGCTGTTTTTT. Protein: CASSPLTGTGELFF.